These 3 T cell receptor beta chains were sequenced from one sample in a study of coeliac disease (dated by TCRdb to 2021 to 2024). Library creation used the immunoSEQ multiplex PCR assay. The source is immuneACCESS, and TCRdb retained only in-frame sequences with V and J called. Part of the clones is not carried over; for the studies checked, unresolved V genes explain less than half of this, and the remainder is unexplained. The sample table holds over 5,500 clones, of which around 65% were seen once. The top ten clonotypes cover under 7% of the sample. Sequenced material: lamina propria lymphocytes from the gut. Read against the paper, the sample's cell subset or site label means: lamina propria cell (LPC) fraction of small intestinal biopsy. The receptors here all came from a man aged 45 to 65 with active celiac disease.

The V call is TRBV13, the J call TRBJ1-6; D uncertain. The CDR3 runs to 14 residues. V was trimmed by 1 base and J by 10 bases, leaving 11 bases between them. Germline V gives CDR1 PRHDT, CDR2 FYEKMQ (reference sequence). In nucleotides, the CDR3 is TGTGCCAGCAGCTTAGTACCGAGAGAATCACCCCTCCACTTT. Translated, it gives CASSLVPRESPLHF.

The rearrangement joins TRBV14 to TRBJ2-5; D uncertain. This CDR3 region has 14 residues. V lost 2 bases to trimming and J lost 5 bases, with 12 bases between them. CDR1 and CDR2 (germline): SGHDN, FVKESK. The DNA for the CDR3 is TGTGCCAGCAGCCAACACTCGCTCAGGGAGACCCAGTACTTC. It encodes CASSQHSLRETQYF.

The chain links TRBV2 to TRBJ1-5; D perhaps matches TRBD1 (5 bases). The CDR3 sequence is 15 residues long. Per germline, CDR1 SNHLY and CDR2 FYNNEI. The V end lost 1 base, the J end lost 6 bases, and 13 bases lay between the germline ends. This CDR3 is CASSEDWQGSQPQHF. In DNA, the CDR3 is TGTGCCAGCAGTGAAGATTGGCAGGGTAGTCAGCCCCAGCATTTT.